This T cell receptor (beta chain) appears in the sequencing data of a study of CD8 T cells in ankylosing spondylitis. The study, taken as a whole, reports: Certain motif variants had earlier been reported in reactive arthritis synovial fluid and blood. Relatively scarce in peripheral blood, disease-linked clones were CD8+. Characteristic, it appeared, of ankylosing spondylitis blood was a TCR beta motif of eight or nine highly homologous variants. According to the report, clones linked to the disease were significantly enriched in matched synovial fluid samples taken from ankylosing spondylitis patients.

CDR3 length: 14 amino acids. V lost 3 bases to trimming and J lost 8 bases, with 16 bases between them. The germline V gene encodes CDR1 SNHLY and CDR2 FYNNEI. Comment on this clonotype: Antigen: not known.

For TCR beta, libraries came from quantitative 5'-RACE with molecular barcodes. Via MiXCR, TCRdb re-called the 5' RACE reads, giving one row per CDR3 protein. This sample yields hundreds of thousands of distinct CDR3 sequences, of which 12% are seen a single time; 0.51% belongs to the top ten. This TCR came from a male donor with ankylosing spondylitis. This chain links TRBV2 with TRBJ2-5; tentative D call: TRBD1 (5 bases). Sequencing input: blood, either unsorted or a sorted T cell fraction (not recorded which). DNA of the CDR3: TGTGCCAGCAGTGACCTGCTCAGGGTTGATACCCAGTACTTC. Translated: CASSDLLRVDTQYF.